Listed below are T cell receptor beta chains from one sample, sequenced in a study of cytomegalovirus exposure and HLA in healthy donors. Measured with immunoSEQ multiplex PCR; TCRdb has only the in-frame clones, and not every one. Recorded for this sample: under 100,000 clones. Sequencing used PBMCs. Receptor source: a man younger than 40 in good health and CMV-seronegative. Each CDR3 is given with its conserved first and last residue. A D gene is named only where the DNA matches it firmly.

D gene,V gene,J gene,CDR3 protein,CDR3 DNA
TRBD2,TRBV5-1,TRBJ2-7,CASSVSGISDEQYF,TGCGCCAGCAGCGTTAGCGGGATTAGCGACGAGCAGTACTTC
NA,TRBV18,TRBJ2-4,CASSPQGELKYF,TGTGCCAGCTCACCACAGGGGGAGCTAAAGTACTTC
NA,TRBV4-3,TRBJ2-1,CASSQGDFYNEQFF,TGCGCCAGCAGCCAAGGGGACTTCTACAATGAGCAGTTCTTC
NA,TRBV9,TRBJ2-3,CASSVGSPDTQYF,TGTGCCAGCAGCGTCGGGAGTCCAGATACGCAGTATTTT
NA,TRBV18,TRBJ1-1,CASSLIRTAEAFF,TGTGCCAGCTCACTAATTCGGACAGCTGAAGCTTTCTTT
NA,TRBV4-3,TRBJ2-1,CASSQDLYGNEQFF,TGCGCCAGCAGCCAAGATCTATACGGGAATGAGCAGTTCTTC
TRBD1,TRBV19,TRBJ1-5,CASRAPGRGRDQPQHF,TGTGCCAGTAGGGCGCCGGGAAGGGGGCGCGATCAGCCCCAGCATTTT
TRBD2,TRBV7-9,TRBJ2-3,CASSLHVAGSTDTQYF,TGTGCCAGCAGCCTCCACGTAGCGGGGAGCACAGATACGCAGTATTTT
NA,TRBV6-1,TRBJ1-1,CASSGHREGTEAFF,TGTGCCAGCAGTGGCCACAGGGAAGGGACTGAAGCTTTCTTT
TRBD2,TRBV18,TRBJ2-1,CASSPPGLAGGNDNEQFF,TGTGCCAGCTCACCTCCGGGACTAGCGGGGGGGAACGACAATGAGCAGTTCTTC
NA,TRBV4-3,TRBJ2-7,CASSQATRLDLYEQYF,TGCGCCAGCAGCCAAGCTACGCGACTAGATCTCTACGAGCAGTACTTC
NA,TRBV7-9,TRBJ1-1,CASSLTPGGQLNTEAFF,TGTGCCAGCAGCTTGACCCCTGGCGGACAGCTGAACACTGAAGCTTTCTTT
TRBD1,TRBV2,TRBJ1-1,CASQGTGQTEAFF,TGTGCCTCCCAGGGGACAGGGCAGACTGAAGCTTTCTTT
NA,TRBV7-9,TRBJ2-7,CASSLRAGAYYEQYF,TGTGCCAGCAGCTTAAGGGCGGGGGCGTACTACGAGCAGTACTTC
TRBD2,TRBV11-3,TRBJ2-3,CASSLGPGAGGTDTQYF,TGTGCCAGCAGCTTAGGCCCAGGAGCGGGGGGCACAGATACGCAGTATTTT
NA,TRBV18,TRBJ1-4,CASSRVATNEKLFF,TGTGCCAGCTCACGAGTTGCAACTAATGAAAAACTGTTTTTT
TRBD1,TRBV5-1,TRBJ1-2,CASSYLTGNYGYTF,TGCGCCAGCAGCTACTTGACAGGGAACTATGGCTACACCTTC
NA,TRBV6-5,TRBJ2-7,CASSYYRGSYEQYF,TGTGCCAGCAGTTACTATCGGGGTTCCTACGAGCAGTACTTC
NA,TRBV7-2,TRBJ2-1,CASSLALAAAEQFF,TGTGCCAGCAGCTTAGCGCTGGCAGCGGCAGAGCAGTTCTTC
NA,TRBV4-3,TRBJ2-3,CASSQRGLTDTQYF,TGCGCCAGCAGCCAACGCGGCCTCACAGATACGCAGTATTTT
NA,TRBV6-6,TRBJ2-7,CASSAQGYEQYF,TGTGCCAGCAGTGCGCAGGGGTACGAGCAGTACTTC
NA,TRBV27,TRBJ2-1,CASSSATWSDEQFF,TGTGCCAGCAGTTCCGCGACTTGGTCGGATGAGCAGTTCTTC
TRBD1,TRBV25-1,TRBJ2-7,CASSGDREKDYEQYF,TGTGCCAGCAGTGGTGACAGGGAAAAGGACTACGAGCAGTACTTC
TRBD1,TRBV29-1,TRBJ1-1,CSANLDRVPIEAFF,TGCAGCGCTAACCTCGACAGGGTACCCATAGAAGCTTTCTTT
NA,TRBV4-3,TRBJ1-2,CASSQVYIGGGGNYGYTF,TGCGCCAGCAGCCAAGTATACATTGGGGGGGGAGGAAACTATGGCTACACCTTC